One T cell receptor (beta chain) is described in this entry. Antigen: not known. The junction and the germline gene differ at one end; a read error may be behind it. The CDR3 spans 17 residues. Looked up from germline, CDR1 is LNHNV and CDR2 is YYDKDF (reference sequence). Sequencing libraries made from TCR beta cDNA carried unique molecular identifiers. The source material, roughly 0.85 to 10 million T cells, gave rise to about 460,000 cDNA molecules. TCRdb re-called the PCR reads with MiXCR, one entry per CDR3 protein. The sample carries around 500,000 distinct CDR3 sequences, about a third recorded once. This specimen belongs to a study of post-analysis software for immune sequencing data. Study-wide context: Several disease courses (relapsing-remitting, secondary progressive and progressive-relapsing) of multiple sclerosis were included.

Notes on the study in general: Among four to six TRBV segments more frequent in patients than controls were TRBV5-6, TRBV5-1 and TRBV20-1. By F measure, strong co-clustering occurred among samples prepared in the same batch. Versus controls, multiple sclerosis patients showed significantly lower diversity (normalized Chao1).

The sequencing sample was made of blood. The V and J genes are TRBV15 and TRBJ2-7; TRBD2 aligns across 9 bases. The receptor comes from a girl between 2 and 17 years old with multiple sclerosis. The CDR3 sequence: CATSRDSRSGRSSEQYF. In DNA, the CDR3 is TGTGCCACCAGCAGAGATTCTCGAAGCGGGAGGTCCTCCGAGCAGTACTTC.